This T cell receptor beta chain was observed in a study of blood T cell repertoires in COVID-19. Across the study: Sample material is recorded as cDNA or gDNA derived from T cells, B-cell-depleted T cells, or PBMCs.

TCRdb keeps only in-frame clones here, not all; method: immunoSEQ multiplex PCR. The table lists 70,000 to 85,000 clones, about 86% of them singletons, with 30% to 45% in the top ten. V lost 2 bases to trimming and J lost 2 bases, with 14 bases between them. Germline CDR1 MNHEY, CDR2 SVGEGT. The CDR3 consists of 16 residues. The sample was peripheral blood. The receptor's source is a man at least 80 years old with active or convalescent COVID-19. The rearrangement uses TRBV6-2 or TRBV6-3 and TRBJ2-3; no reliable D call. This CDR3 is CASSYPRVRNTDTQYF. The CDR3 bases are TGTGCCAGCAGTTACCCACGGGTCCGGAACACAGATACGCAGTATTTT.